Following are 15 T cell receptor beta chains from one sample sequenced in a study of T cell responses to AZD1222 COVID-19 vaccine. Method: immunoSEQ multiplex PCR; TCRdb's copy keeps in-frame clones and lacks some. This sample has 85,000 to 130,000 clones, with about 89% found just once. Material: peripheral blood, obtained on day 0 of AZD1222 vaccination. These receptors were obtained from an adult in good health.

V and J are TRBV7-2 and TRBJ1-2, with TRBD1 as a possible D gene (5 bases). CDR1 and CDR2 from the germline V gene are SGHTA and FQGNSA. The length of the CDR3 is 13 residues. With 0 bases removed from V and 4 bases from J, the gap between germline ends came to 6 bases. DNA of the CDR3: TGTGCCAGCAGCTTAGCCAGGGCCTATGGCTACACCTTC. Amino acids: CASSLARAYGYTF.

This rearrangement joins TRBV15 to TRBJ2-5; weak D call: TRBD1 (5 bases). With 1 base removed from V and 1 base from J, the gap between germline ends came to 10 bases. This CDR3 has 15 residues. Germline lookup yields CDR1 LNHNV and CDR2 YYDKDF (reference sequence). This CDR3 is CATSRGQGTQETQYF. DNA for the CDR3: TGTGCCACCAGCAGAGGGCAGGGAACCCAAGAGACCCAGTACTTC.

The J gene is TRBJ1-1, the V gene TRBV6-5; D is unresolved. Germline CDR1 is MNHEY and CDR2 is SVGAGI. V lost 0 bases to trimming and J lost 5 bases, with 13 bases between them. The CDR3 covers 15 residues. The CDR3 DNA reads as TGTGCCAGCAGTTACTCGAGAGGGCTGGGGACTGAAGCTTTCTTT. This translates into CASSYSRGLGTEAFF.

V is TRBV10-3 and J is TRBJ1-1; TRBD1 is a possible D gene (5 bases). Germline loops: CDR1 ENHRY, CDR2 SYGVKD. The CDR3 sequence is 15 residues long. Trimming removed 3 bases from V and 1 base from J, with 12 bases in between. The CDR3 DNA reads TGTGCCATCAGTGATCAGACAGTCCGGAACACTGAAGCTTTCTTT. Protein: CAISDQTVRNTEAFF.

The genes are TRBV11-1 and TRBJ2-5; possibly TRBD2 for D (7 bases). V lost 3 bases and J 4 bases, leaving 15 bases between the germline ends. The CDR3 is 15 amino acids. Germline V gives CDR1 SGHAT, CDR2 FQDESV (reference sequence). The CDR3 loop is CASSFGGGARETQYF. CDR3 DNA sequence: TGTGCCAGCAGCTTCGGTGGGGGGGCCAGAGAGACCCAGTACTTC.

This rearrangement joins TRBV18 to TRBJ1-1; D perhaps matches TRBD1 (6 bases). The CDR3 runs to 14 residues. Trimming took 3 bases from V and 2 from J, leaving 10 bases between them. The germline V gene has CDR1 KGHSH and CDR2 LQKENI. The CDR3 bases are TGTGCCAGCTCACCCCTACAGGGAAACACTGAAGCTTTCTTT. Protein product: CASSPLQGNTEAFF.

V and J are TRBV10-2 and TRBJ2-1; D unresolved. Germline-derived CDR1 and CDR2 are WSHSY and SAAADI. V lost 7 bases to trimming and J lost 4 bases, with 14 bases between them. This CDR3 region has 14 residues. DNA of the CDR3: TGCGCCAGCATAGAAGCTACCCCTTACAATGAGCAGTTCTTC. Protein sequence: CASIEATPYNEQFF.

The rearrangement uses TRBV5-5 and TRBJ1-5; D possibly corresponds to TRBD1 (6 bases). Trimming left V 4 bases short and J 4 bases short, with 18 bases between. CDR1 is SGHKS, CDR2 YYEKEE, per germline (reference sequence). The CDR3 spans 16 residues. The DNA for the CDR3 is TGTGCCAGCAGCGTGACAGGTCAAACATGGAATCAGCCCCAGCATTTT. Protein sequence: CASSVTGQTWNQPQHF.

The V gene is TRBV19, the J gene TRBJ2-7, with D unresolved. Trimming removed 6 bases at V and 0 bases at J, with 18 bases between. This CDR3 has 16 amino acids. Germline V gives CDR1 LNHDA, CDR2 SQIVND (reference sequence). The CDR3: CASSPNSGISSYEQYF. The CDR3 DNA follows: TGTGCCAGTAGCCCGAATTCGGGTATCAGCTCCTACGAGCAGTACTTC.

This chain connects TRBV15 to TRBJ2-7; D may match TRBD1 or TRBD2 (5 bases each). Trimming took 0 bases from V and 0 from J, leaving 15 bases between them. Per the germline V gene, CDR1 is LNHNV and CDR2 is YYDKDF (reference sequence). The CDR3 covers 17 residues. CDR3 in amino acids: CATSREGTEGPSYEQYF. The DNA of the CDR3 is TGTGCCACCAGCAGAGAGGGCACAGAGGGACCCTCCTACGAGCAGTACTTC.

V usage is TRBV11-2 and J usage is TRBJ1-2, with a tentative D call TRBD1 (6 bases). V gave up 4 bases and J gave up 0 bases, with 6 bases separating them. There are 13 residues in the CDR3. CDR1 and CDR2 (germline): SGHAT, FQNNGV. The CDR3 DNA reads TGTGCCAGCAGCTACAGGGCTAACTATGGCTACACCTTC. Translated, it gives CASSYRANYGYTF.

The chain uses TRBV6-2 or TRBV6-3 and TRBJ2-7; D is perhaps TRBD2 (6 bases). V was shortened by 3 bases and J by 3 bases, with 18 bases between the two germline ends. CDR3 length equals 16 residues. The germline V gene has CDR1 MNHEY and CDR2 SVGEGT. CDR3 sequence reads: CASSYPRLVKGYEQYF. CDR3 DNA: TGTGCCAGCAGTTATCCGCGACTAGTGAAAGGCTACGAGCAGTACTTC.

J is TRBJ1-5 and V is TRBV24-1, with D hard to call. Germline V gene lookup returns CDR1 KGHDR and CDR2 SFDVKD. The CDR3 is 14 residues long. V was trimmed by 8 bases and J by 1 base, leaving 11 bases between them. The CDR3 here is CATILDGSNQPQHF. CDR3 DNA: TGTGCCACCATCCTGGACGGGAGCAATCAGCCCCAGCATTTT.

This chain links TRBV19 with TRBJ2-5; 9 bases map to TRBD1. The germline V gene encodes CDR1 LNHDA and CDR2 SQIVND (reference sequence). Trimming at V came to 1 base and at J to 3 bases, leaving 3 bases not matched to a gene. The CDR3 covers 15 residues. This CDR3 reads CASSIGDRVEETQYF. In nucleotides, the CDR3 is TGTGCCAGTAGTATAGGGGACAGGGTCGAAGAGACCCAGTACTTC. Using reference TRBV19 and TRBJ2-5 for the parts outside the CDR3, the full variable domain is DGGITQSPKYLFRKEGQNVTLSCEQNLNHDAMYWYRQDPGQGLRLIYYSQIVNDFQKGDIAEGYSVSREKKESFPLTVTSAQKNPTAFYLCASSIGDRVEETQYFGPGTRLLVL.

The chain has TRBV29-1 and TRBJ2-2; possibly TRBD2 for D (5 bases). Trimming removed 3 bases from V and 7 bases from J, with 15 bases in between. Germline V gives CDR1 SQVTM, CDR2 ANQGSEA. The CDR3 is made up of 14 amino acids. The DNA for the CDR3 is TGCAGCGTTGAGGTTAGCGTCGGAGGCGGGGAGCTGTTTTTT. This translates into CSVEVSVGGGELFF.